This T cell receptor (beta chain) was obtained from a study of blood T cell repertoires in COVID-19. Study context: Sites across the United States, Italy and Spain contributed samples from acute and convalescent COVID-19. Sample material is recorded as cDNA or gDNA derived from T cells, B-cell-depleted T cells, or PBMCs.

V gave up 5 bases and J gave up 6 bases, with 19 bases separating them. The CDR3 is made up of 15 amino acids. Germline CDR1 is ENHRY and CDR2 is SYGVKD. The table came from immunoSEQ multiplex PCR; TCRdb's copy has only in-frame clones and leaves some out. Here the sample spans some 200,000 clones, roughly 94% being singletons. The sample comprised peripheral blood. The chain employs TRBV10-3 and TRBJ1-2, with D unresolved. This clonotype was obtained from a man aged 30-40 years with COVID-19, enrolled during active disease. For the CDR3, the DNA is TGTGCCATCAGTCTTAGGGTAGAGGGAGTTGATGGCTACACCTTC. Protein product: CAISLRVEGVDGYTF.